What follows describes a single T cell receptor (beta chain). Per the original methods: Nucleated cell number was recorded as an estimate derived from reference gene primer amplification. Using immunoSEQ multiplex PCR, the repertoire was profiled, and TCRdb retains in-frame clones only, with some absent. Clone size and the V and J calls come from that table; the DNA yielded D and trimming. This table holds a few hundred thousand clones, around 82% found once. This sample is part of a study of blood T cell repertoires in COVID-19. Study information: The United States, Italy and Spain provided the acute and convalescent COVID-19 samples. Sources were T cells, B-cell-depleted T cells, or PBMCs; the material itself was cDNA or gDNA.

Sequenced: peripheral blood. This TCR came from a woman between 18 and 29 years old with acute or convalescent COVID-19.

The CDR3: CAIREREWTGELFF. CDR3 sequence (DNA): TGTGCCATCAGGGAGCGGGAGTGGACCGGGGAGCTGTTTTTT. The chain uses TRBV10-3 and TRBJ2-2; TRBD2 matches at 8 bases. The V gene end was trimmed by 6 bases and the J gene end by 5 bases; junction bases not matched to a gene: 5. The CDR3 runs 14 residues. Germline lookup yields CDR1 ENHRY and CDR2 SYGVKD.